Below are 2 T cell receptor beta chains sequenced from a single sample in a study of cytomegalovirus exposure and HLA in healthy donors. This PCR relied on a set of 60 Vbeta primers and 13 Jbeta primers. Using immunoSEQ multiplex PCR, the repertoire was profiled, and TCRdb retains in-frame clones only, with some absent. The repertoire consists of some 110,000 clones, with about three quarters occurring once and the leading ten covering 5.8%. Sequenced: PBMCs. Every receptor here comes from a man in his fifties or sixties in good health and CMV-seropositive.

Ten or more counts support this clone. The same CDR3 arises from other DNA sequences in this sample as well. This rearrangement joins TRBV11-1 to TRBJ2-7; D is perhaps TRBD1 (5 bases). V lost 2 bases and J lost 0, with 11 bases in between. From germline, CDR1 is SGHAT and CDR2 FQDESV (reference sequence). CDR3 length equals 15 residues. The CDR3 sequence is CASSLLSGLSYEQYF. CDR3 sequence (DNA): TGTGCCAGCAGCTTACTTTCAGGGCTCTCCTACGAGCAGTACTTC.

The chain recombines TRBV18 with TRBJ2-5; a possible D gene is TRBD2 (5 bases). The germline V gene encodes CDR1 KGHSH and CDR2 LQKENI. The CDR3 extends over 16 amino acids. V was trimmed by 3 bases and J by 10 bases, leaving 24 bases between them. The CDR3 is CASSPRTSIGFGDQYF. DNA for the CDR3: TGTGCCAGCTCACCTCGCACCTCTATCGGTTTCGGGGACCAGTACTTC. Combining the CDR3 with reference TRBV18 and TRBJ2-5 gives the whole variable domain NAGVMQNPRHLVRRRGQEARLRCSPMKGHSHVYWYRQLPEEGLKFMVYLQKENIIDESGMPKERFSAEFPKEGPSILRIQQVVRGDSAAYFCASSPRTSIGFGDQYFGPGTRLLVL.